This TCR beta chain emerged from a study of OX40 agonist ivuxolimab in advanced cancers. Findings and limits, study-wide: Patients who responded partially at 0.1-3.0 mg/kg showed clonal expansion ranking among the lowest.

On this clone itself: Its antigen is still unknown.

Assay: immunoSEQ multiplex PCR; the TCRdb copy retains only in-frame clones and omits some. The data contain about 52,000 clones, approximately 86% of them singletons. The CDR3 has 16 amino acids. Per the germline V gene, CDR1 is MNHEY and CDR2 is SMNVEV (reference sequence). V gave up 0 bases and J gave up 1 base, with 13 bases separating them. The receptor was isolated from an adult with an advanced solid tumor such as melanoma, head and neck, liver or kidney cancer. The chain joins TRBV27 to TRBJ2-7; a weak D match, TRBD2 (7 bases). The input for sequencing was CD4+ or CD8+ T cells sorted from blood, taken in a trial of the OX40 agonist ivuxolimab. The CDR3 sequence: CASSLSGGDGSYEQYF. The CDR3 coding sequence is TGTGCCAGCAGTTTATCAGGGGGGGACGGATCCTACGAGCAGTACTTC.